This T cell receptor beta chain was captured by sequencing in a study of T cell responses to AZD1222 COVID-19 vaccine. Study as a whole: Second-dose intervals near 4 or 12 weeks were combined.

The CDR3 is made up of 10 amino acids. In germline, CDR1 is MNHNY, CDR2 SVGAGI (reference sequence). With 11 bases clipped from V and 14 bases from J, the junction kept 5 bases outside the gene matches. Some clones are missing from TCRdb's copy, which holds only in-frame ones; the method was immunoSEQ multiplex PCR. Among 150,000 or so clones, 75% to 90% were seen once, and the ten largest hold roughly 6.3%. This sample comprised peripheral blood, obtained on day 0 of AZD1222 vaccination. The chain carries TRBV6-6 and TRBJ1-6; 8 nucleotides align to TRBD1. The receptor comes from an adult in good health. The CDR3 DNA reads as TGTGCCGCCGACAGGGGAGCCCTCCACTTT. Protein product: CAADRGALHF.